Listed here are 32 T cell receptor beta chains from one sample, sequenced in a study of cytomegalovirus exposure and HLA in healthy donors. The PCR made use of 60 Vbeta and 13 Jbeta primers. Only in-frame clones appear in the TCRdb table, and some are missing; sequencing was by immunoSEQ multiplex PCR. The top ten clones hold roughly 5.7% of a sample with roughly 120,000 clones, 80% of them seen once. The source material was PBMCs. The receptor set was obtained from a man aged 30 to 45 in good health and CMV-seronegative.

This chain uses TRBV6-5 with TRBJ2-1; 8 bases are shared with TRBD1. CDR1 and CDR2 from the germline V gene are MNHEY and SVGAGI. The CDR3 is 14 residues long. V shed 6 bases, J shed 5 bases, and the junction held 6 bases outside the gene matches. The CDR3 DNA reads as TGTGCCAGCAGGAGTCAGGGGGCCCACAATGAGCAGTTCTTC. It is translated as CASRSQGAHNEQFF.

The chain links TRBV10-3 to TRBJ2-6, with D perhaps TRBD1 (6 bases). The CDR3 is 16 residues long. Germline lookup yields CDR1 ENHRY and CDR2 SYGVKD. Trimming pared 8 bases from V and 0 bases from J, leaving 14 bases between. The CDR3 nucleotides read TGTGCCATCCCGGCCTTACAGGGCTCTGGGGCCAACGTCCTGACTTTC. Translated: CAIPALQGSGANVLTF.

The chain is built from TRBV7-9 and TRBJ1-2; weak D call: TRBD1 (6 bases). The V end was cut by 9 bases, the J end by 4 bases, with 15 bases between. This CDR3 comprises 13 residues. Germline CDR1 is SEHNR and CDR2 is FQNEAQ (reference sequence). CDR3 residues: CASTGTPAYGYTF. Here the CDR3 DNA reads TGTGCCAGTACAGGGACCCCCGCCTATGGCTACACCTTC. The variable domain in full, with the rest retrieved from reference TRBV7-9 and TRBJ1-2, is DTGVSQNPRHKITKRGQNVTFRCDPISEHNRLYWYRQTLGQGPEFLTYFQNEAQLEKSRLLSDRFSAERPKGSFSTLEIQRTEQGDSAMYLCASTGTPAYGYTFGSGTRLTVV.

This chain connects TRBV9 to TRBJ2-7, with 7 bases fitting TRBD1. Trimming removed 3 bases from V and 5 bases from J; junction bases left unmatched: 5. Germline values: CDR1 SGDLS, CDR2 YYNGEE. The CDR3 covers 13 residues. Here the CDR3 reads CASSADRTHEQYF. The CDR3, as DNA: TGTGCCAGCAGCGCGGACAGGACCCACGAGCAGTACTTC. The full variable domain, its missing parts supplied by reference TRBV9 and TRBJ2-7, is DSGVTQTPKHLITATGQRVTLRCSPRSGDLSVYWYQQSLDQGLQFLIQYYNGEERAKGNILERFSAQQFPDLHSELNLSSLELGDSALYFCASSADRTHEQYFGPGTRLTVT.

This clone was recorded only once. The genes are TRBV5-1 and TRBJ2-7; TRBD2 matches 8 bases. The CDR3 is made up of 15 amino acids. From germline, CDR1 is SGHRS and CDR2 YFSETQ. V shed 5 bases and J 5 bases; nucleotides not matched to a gene: 12. The CDR3 protein is CASSSTGTRVNEQYF. The CDR3 coding sequence is TGCGCCAGCAGTTCGACCGGGACTAGGGTGAACGAGCAGTACTTC.

This rearrangement joins TRBV29-1 to TRBJ1-1; maybe TRBD1 (6 bases). Trimming pared 6 bases from V and 6 bases from J, leaving 20 bases between. Germline loops: CDR1 SQVTM, CDR2 ANQGSEA. The CDR3 has 14 amino acids. DNA of the CDR3: TGCAGCGTGACCCCGGGGGGCTTCGTTGCTGAAGCTTTCTTT. Translation gives CSVTPGGFVAEAFF.

This chain links TRBV27 with TRBJ1-4; D is undetermined. Germline assignment: CDR1 MNHEY and CDR2 SMNVEV (reference sequence). V lost 5 bases, J lost 7 bases, and 11 bases lay in between. This CDR3 spans 13 amino acids. This chain's CDR3 is CASSGGSGEKLFF. For the CDR3, the DNA is TGTGCCAGCAGTGGAGGCTCTGGTGAAAAACTGTTTTTT.

The CDR3 nucleotides are TGTGCCAGCTCACCACTACTACAGGGGGCGGAAGAAAAACTGTTTTTT. Amino acids: CASSPLLQGAEEKLFF. V is TRBV18 and J is TRBJ1-4; 9 bases map to TRBD1. V lost 1 base and J lost 8; bases outside the gene matches: 8. Germline values: CDR1 KGHSH, CDR2 LQKENI. This CDR3 is built from 16 residues. Filled out from reference TRBV18 and TRBJ1-4, the complete variable domain reads NAGVMQNPRHLVRRRGQEARLRCSPMKGHSHVYWYRQLPEEGLKFMVYLQKENIIDESGMPKERFSAEFPKEGPSILRIQQVVRGDSAAYFCASSPLLQGAEEKLFFGSGTQLSVL.

The gene calls are TRBV28 and TRBJ2-5; D gene uncertain. The CDR3 is 14 residues long. Germline CDR1 is MDHEN and CDR2 is SYDVKM. Between the trimmed V and J ends, which lost 3 bases and 0 bases, there was a span of 8 bases. DNA for the CDR3: TGTGCCAGCAGTTTCCCCCGAGACCAAGAGACCCAGTACTTC. Encoded protein: CASSFPRDQETQYF.

The chain employs TRBV7-2 and TRBJ2-1, with D hard to call. Trimming pared 5 bases from V and 1 base from J, leaving 21 bases between. The CDR3 loop spans 18 amino acids. Looked up from germline, CDR1 is SGHTA and CDR2 is FQGNSA. The CDR3 spells CASSPFALNYQSYNEQFF. CDR3 coding DNA: TGTGCCAGCAGCCCGTTTGCCCTAAACTATCAATCCTACAATGAGCAGTTCTTC.

This rearrangement joins TRBV5-4 to TRBJ2-2; unclear D gene. The germline V gene has CDR1 SGHNT and CDR2 YYREEE (reference sequence). V lost 4 bases and J lost 6, with 7 bases in between. CDR3 length: 12 residues. The CDR3 sequence is CASSPISGELFF. The CDR3 DNA follows: TGTGCCAGCAGCCCTATTTCCGGGGAGCTGTTTTTT.

The J gene is TRBJ1-1, the V gene TRBV9; D ambiguous. CDR3 length: 13 residues. The V end lost 3 bases, the J end lost 5 bases, and 11 bases lay between the germline ends. The germline V gene has CDR1 SGDLS and CDR2 YYNGEE. CDR3 DNA: TGTGCCAGCAGCGGAGCTAGGGAGACTGAAGCTTTCTTT. Residues: CASSGARETEAFF.

This clone was observed a handful of times. The chain recombines TRBV7-9 with TRBJ2-1; D is perhaps TRBD1 (6 bases). The CDR3 sequence is 12 residues long. From germline, CDR1 is SEHNR and CDR2 FQNEAQ (reference sequence). Trimming stripped 6 bases from V and 8 bases from J, with 11 bases between. The DNA of the CDR3 is TGTGCCAGCAGACGAAGACAGGATGAGCAGTTCTTC. As protein: CASRRRQDEQFF.

The chain combines TRBV27 with TRBJ1-5; 8 bases agree with TRBD1. CDR3 length equals 15 residues. Germline CDR1 MNHEY, CDR2 SMNVEV (reference sequence). J gave up 1 base and V 3 bases, and 2 bases lay outside the gene matches. The CDR3 here is CASSFWDRSNQPQHF. CDR3 DNA sequence: TGTGCCAGCAGTTTTTGGGACAGGAGCAATCAGCCCCAGCATTTT.

The V call is TRBV19, the J call TRBJ1-2; possibly TRBD1 for D (6 bases). CDR3 size: 15 residues. The V gene's germline CDR1 is LNHDA and CDR2 SQIVND (reference sequence). Trimming stripped 6 bases from V and 8 bases from J, with 22 bases between. CDR3 region: CASSPNRASGGGYTF. In nucleotides, the CDR3 is TGTGCCAGTAGCCCGAACAGGGCCTCTGGGGGCGGCTACACCTTC.

This clone has just one count. This chain connects TRBV29-1 to TRBJ2-1; D gene unclear. The germline CDR1 and CDR2 sequences are SQVTM and ANQGSEA. CDR3 size: 13 residues. V lost 7 bases to trimming and J lost 0 bases, with 10 bases between them. CDR3 region: CSATSSSYNEQFF. The DNA of the CDR3 is TGCAGCGCGACATCCAGCTCCTACAATGAGCAGTTCTTC.

This clone turned up a few times. The V and J genes are TRBV7-2 and TRBJ2-5, with D possibly TRBD2 on 5 matching bases. Germline values: CDR1 SGHTA, CDR2 FQGNSA. Trimming took 1 base from V and 2 from J, leaving 8 bases between them. CDR3 length: 14 residues. CDR3 coding DNA: TGTGCCAGCAGCTTAGTATGGACTCAAGAGACCCAGTACTTC. Residues: CASSLVWTQETQYF.

A few counts support this clone. The chain has TRBV6-5 and TRBJ2-7; 7 bases align to TRBD1. V lost 6 bases, J lost 3 bases, and 8 bases stayed unmatched. CDR1 is MNHEY and CDR2 is SVGAGI in the germline V gene. CDR3 length equals 14 residues. The CDR3 here is CASSRYGTDYEQYF. DNA of the CDR3: TGTGCCAGCAGCCGATACGGGACAGACTACGAGCAGTACTTC.

This clone was seen once. The rearrangement joins TRBV7-6 to TRBJ2-5, with D hard to call. With 5 bases removed from V and 0 bases from J, the gap between germline ends came to 10 bases. CDR1 is SGHVS, CDR2 FNYEAQ, per germline. CDR3 length: 14 amino acids. CDR3 protein: CASSRVPNQETQYF. CDR3 DNA sequence: TGTGCCAGCAGCCGGGTGCCGAACCAAGAGACCCAGTACTTC.

The chain couples TRBV18 to TRBJ1-6; weak D call: TRBD1 (5 bases). The germline V and J ends were trimmed by 1 base and 5 bases, with 9 bases remaining between them. Per germline, CDR1 KGHSH and CDR2 LQKENI. The CDR3 contains 15 residues. DNA for the CDR3: TGTGCCAGCTCACCACTTGCAGGGCATAATTCACCCCTCCACTTT. Its translation is CASSPLAGHNSPLHF.

The V and J genes are TRBV5-1 and TRBJ2-2; tentatively, D is TRBD1 (5 bases). The V and J ends lost 4 bases and 7 bases respectively, with 14 bases between them. CDR1 is SGHRS, CDR2 YFSETQ, per germline. The CDR3 sequence is 14 residues long. In DNA, the CDR3 is TGCGCCAGCAGCCAGGACACGTCGGGCGGGGAGCTGTTTTTT. Encoded protein: CASSQDTSGGELFF.

The chain couples TRBV28 to TRBJ1-4; 7 positions agree with TRBD1. Germline V lookup: CDR1 MDHEN, CDR2 SYDVKM. This CDR3 contains 16 residues. The junction had 7 bases not matched to a gene; V was cut back by 2 bases and J by 4 bases. CDR3 sequence reads: CASSLVVGQLNEKLFF. The CDR3 DNA reads as TGTGCCAGCAGTTTAGTGGTGGGACAGCTTAATGAAAAACTGTTTTTT.

This chain connects TRBV28 to TRBJ1-5, with a tentative D call TRBD1 (6 bases). V was clipped by 5 bases and J by 2 bases, with 13 bases between them. The germline gives CDR1 MDHEN, CDR2 SYDVKM. The CDR3 extends over 15 amino acids. CDR3 sequence: CASSPLAGGNQPQHF. CDR3 sequence (DNA): TGTGCCAGCAGTCCCCTGGCAGGGGGCAATCAGCCCCAGCATTTT.

In the case of this clone: Other nucleotide sequences from this sample produce the same CDR3. The genes are TRBV5-1 and TRBJ2-7; D unresolved. Trimming removed 4 bases from V and 2 bases from J, with 10 bases in between. The CDR3 is 13 amino acids. CDR1 is SGHRS and CDR2 is YFSETQ in the germline V gene. The CDR3, as DNA: TGCGCCAGCAGCCTGTCCGGAGCCTACGAGCAGTACTTC. Its translation: CASSLSGAYEQYF.

For this clone: This same CDR3 is encoded by further DNA sequences in the sample. V usage is TRBV7-8 and J usage is TRBJ2-3; D not certain. This CDR3 is built from 13 residues. Germline CDR1 reads SGHVS; CDR2 reads FQNEAQ. Trimming took 1 base from V and 1 from J, leaving 3 bases between them. The CDR3 here is CASSLGGTDTQYF. The CDR3 nucleotides read TGTGCCAGCAGCTTAGGAGGCACAGATACGCAGTATTTT.

The V call is TRBV4-2, the J call TRBJ1-1; tentatively, D is TRBD1 (5 bases). V dropped 1 base and J dropped 1 base, with 19 bases sitting between them. CDR1 is LGHNA, CDR2 YNFKEQ, per germline. The CDR3 totals 18 residues. The CDR3: CASSQGAREGSRNTEAFF. CDR3 in DNA: TGTGCCAGCAGCCAAGGGGCCAGGGAAGGGTCAAGGAACACTGAAGCTTTCTTT.

The rearrangement uses TRBV5-6 and TRBJ1-1; a weak D match, TRBD1 (5 bases). This CDR3 contains 14 residues. CDR1 SGHDT and CDR2 YYEEEE come from the germline V gene. V was pared by 3 bases and J by 5 bases, with 14 bases between. The CDR3 reads CASSWDFEGTEAFF. The CDR3 DNA is TGTGCCAGCAGCTGGGACTTCGAAGGGACTGAAGCTTTCTTT. Based on the CDR3 plus reference TRBV5-6 and TRBJ1-1, the full variable domain is DAGVTQSPTHLIKTRGQQVTLRCSPKSGHDTVSWYQQALGQGPQFIFQYYEEEERQRGNFPDRFSGHQFPNYSSELNVNALLLGDSALYLCASSWDFEGTEAFFGQGTRLTVV.

The J gene is TRBJ2-5, the V gene TRBV18, with 10 bases matching TRBD2. The CDR3 contains 17 residues. Looked up from germline, CDR1 is KGHSH and CDR2 is LQKENI. V trimming: 3 bases; J trimming: 4 bases; junction bases outside the gene matches: 11. The CDR3 DNA reads TGTGCCAGCTCACCCCCGCCGAGCGGGGGGGCTCGAGAGACCCAGTACTTC. This encodes CASSPPPSGGARETQYF.

This sequence joins TRBV30 and TRBJ2-7, with D possibly TRBD2 on 5 matching bases. Germline loops: CDR1 GTSNPN, CDR2 SVGIG (reference sequence). This CDR3 has 13 residues. V was cut by 3 bases and J by 3 bases, with 12 bases left in between. The CDR3 region is CAWREDQYYEQYF. In DNA, the CDR3 is TGTGCCTGGAGGGAGGACCAATACTACGAGCAGTACTTC.

The chain links TRBV29-1 to TRBJ2-7; D perhaps matches TRBD2 (5 bases). CDR1 and CDR2 from the germline V gene are SQVTM and ANQGSEA. Trimming cost V 7 bases and J 4 bases, with 14 bases left between them. The CDR3 runs 12 residues. In nucleotides, the CDR3 is TGCAGCGCCCAAGCGTCGGGGTACGAGCAGTACTTC. This translates into CSAQASGYEQYF.

The genes are TRBV19 and TRBJ2-5; the D gene is possibly TRBD2 (5 bases). There are 14 residues in the CDR3. Per the germline V gene, CDR1 is LNHDA and CDR2 is SQIVND (reference sequence). The V end was cut by 0 bases, the J end by 4 bases, with 9 bases between. CDR3 region: CASSIDGVRETQYF. CDR3 sequence (DNA): TGTGCCAGTAGTATAGACGGGGTTCGAGAGACCCAGTACTTC. Full variable domain (missing parts from reference TRBV19 and TRBJ2-5): DGGITQSPKYLFRKEGQNVTLSCEQNLNHDAMYWYRQDPGQGLRLIYYSQIVNDFQKGDIAEGYSVSREKKESFPLTVTSAQKNPTAFYLCASSIDGVRETQYFGPGTRLLVL.

There are a few counts of this clone. The chain uses TRBV10-3 and TRBJ2-7; D perhaps matches TRBD2 (10 bases). Germline V lookup: CDR1 ENHRY, CDR2 SYGVKD. V lost 2 bases, J lost 6 bases, and 26 bases lay in between. The CDR3 loop spans 18 amino acids. CDR3 nucleotides: TGTGCCATCAGTGAGACCGGGACAGGGAGCGGGAGGGCCTTCGAGCAGTACTTC. Translated: CAISETGTGSGRAFEQYF.